Presented here are 26 T cell receptor beta chains from one specimen sequenced in a study of spatial heterogeneity in lung cancer. TCRdb passed the 5' RACE reads through MiXCR, listing each CDR3 protein once. Here the sample spans 72,000 or so distinct CDR3 sequences, approximately 8.9% being singletons. Time point meaning: blood at routine non-recurrence follow-up after resection. Sequencing was performed on PBMCs, taken at follow-up. The receptor set was obtained from a female donor with early-stage non-small cell lung cancer.

There are many counts of this clonotype. V and J are TRBV5-1 and TRBJ2-1; D not certain. Germline CDR1 reads SGHRS; CDR2 reads YFSETQ. The ends were cut back, 0 bases at V and 5 bases at J, with 6 bases in the middle. The CDR3 runs 13 residues. CDR3: CASSLDYNNEQFF. The CDR3 DNA reads TGCGCCAGCAGCTTGGACTACAACAATGAGCAGTTCTTC. Using reference TRBV5-1 and TRBJ2-1 for the parts outside the CDR3, the full variable domain is KAGVTQTPRYLIKTRGQQVTLSCSPISGHRSVSWYQQTPGQGLQFLFEYFSETQRNKGNFPGRFSGRQFSNSRSEMNVSTLELGDSALYLCASSLDYNNEQFFGPGTRLTVL.

This clonotype has a handful of counts. The chain employs TRBV6-5 and TRBJ2-7; tentative D call: TRBD1 (5 bases). Germline V lookup: CDR1 MNHEY, CDR2 SVGAGI. The CDR3 runs to 15 residues. Trimming shortened V by 7 bases and J by 4 bases, and 20 bases separated the two germline ends. The CDR3 here is CASKRSQGYPYEQYF. In DNA, the CDR3 is TGTGCCAGCAAACGAAGCCAGGGATATCCTTACGAGCAGTACTTC.

This clonotype has at least ten counts. One end of the junction is discordant with germline, which a read error may explain. This chain connects TRBV5-1 to TRBJ2-2; possibly TRBD2 for D (5 bases). CDR1 and CDR2 from the germline V gene are SGHRS and YFSETQ. The CDR3 runs 15 residues. This chain's CDR3 is CASSLGLAETGELFF. The DNA for the CDR3 is TGTGCCAGCAGTTTAGGTCTAGCCGAGACCGGGGAGCTGTTTTTT. The entire variable domain, with the rest obtained from reference TRBV5-1 and TRBJ2-2, is as follows: KAGVTQTPRYLIKTRGQQVTLSCSPISGHRSVSWYQQTPGQGLQFLFEYFSETQRNKGNFPGRFSGRQFSNSRSEMNVSTLELGDSALYLCASSLGLAETGELFFGEGSRLTVL.

In its sample, this clonotype was seen a few times. The chain is built from TRBV27 and TRBJ1-5; D is unresolved. Looked up from germline, CDR1 is MNHEY and CDR2 is SMNVEV (reference sequence). The CDR3 totals 16 residues. Trimming left V 1 base short and J 5 bases short, with 15 bases between. The chain's CDR3 is CASSLLAVAGDQPQHF. The DNA for the CDR3 is TGTGCCAGCAGTTTATTGGCCGTGGCGGGTGATCAGCCCCAGCATTTT.

This clonotype showed up many times. The chain combines TRBV12-3 or TRBV12-4 with TRBJ1-5; D unresolved. The CDR3 runs to 14 residues. Trimming shortened V by 6 bases and J by 0 bases, and 9 bases separated the two germline ends. This CDR3 reads CASRGPYSNQPQHF. The CDR3 bases are TGTGCCAGCAGAGGGCCTTATAGCAATCAGCCCCAGCATTTT.

The chain couples TRBV28 to TRBJ2-1, with 12 bases lining up with TRBD2. The CDR3 totals 15 residues. The ends lost 8 bases at V and 6 bases at J; junction bases unmatched: 8. The germline CDR1 and CDR2 sequences are MDHEN and SYDVKM. The CDR3 bases are TGTGCCAGCCGGCTAGCGGGAGGGGAGGGCAATGAGCAGTTCTTC. Residues: CASRLAGGEGNEQFF. The variable domain in full, with the rest retrieved from reference TRBV28 and TRBJ2-1, is DVKVTQSSRYLVKRTGEKVFLECVQDMDHENMFWYRQDPGLGLRLIYFSYDVKMKEKGDIPEGYSVSREKKERFSLILESASTNQTSMYLCASRLAGGEGNEQFFGPGTRLTVL.

This chain joins TRBV27 and TRBJ2-2, with D unclear. The CDR3 is made up of 11 amino acids. In germline, CDR1 is MNHEY, CDR2 SMNVEV (reference sequence). The ends were cut back, 8 bases at V and 3 bases at J, with 4 bases in the middle. This chain's CDR3 is CASGHTGELFF. The CDR3 bases are TGTGCCAGCGGCCACACCGGGGAGCTGTTTTTT.

This clonotype was detected ten times or more. The chain combines TRBV7-2 with TRBJ2-3, with D perhaps matching TRBD1 or TRBD2 (5 bases each). Germline CDR1 reads SGHTA; CDR2 reads FQGNSA. This CDR3 spans 14 amino acids. Trimming shortened V by 9 bases and J by 1 base, and 14 bases separated the two germline ends. The CDR3 DNA reads as TGTGCCAGTGGGGGAGCCCCCGGCACAGATACGCAGTATTTT. This sequence encodes CASGGAPGTDTQYF.

This sequence joins TRBV7-8 and TRBJ2-3, with TRBD2 matching over 8 bases. Trimming took 6 bases from V and 1 from J; bases not matched to a gene: 6. The CDR3 runs to 15 residues. CDR1 SGHVS and CDR2 FQNEAQ come from the germline V gene. DNA of the CDR3: TGTGCCAGCAGTTTACTAGCGGTTGGCACAGATACGCAGTATTTT. It translates to CASSLLAVGTDTQYF.

The chain is built from TRBV21-1 and TRBJ2-3; TRBD1 is taken as the D call from the table, unchecked against the DNA. TRBV21-1 has pseudogene status. The CDR3 is 17 amino acids. The CDR3 region has the DNA TGTGCCAGCAGCGGCGAGGGAGGGACAGGGGGCGAAGATACGCAGTATTTT. This encodes CASSGEGGTGGEDTQYF.

This clonotype has ten or more counts. The chain combines TRBV30 with TRBJ1-6; possible D gene TRBD1, 5 bases. Germline CDR1 and CDR2: GTSNPN and SVGIG (reference sequence). The CDR3 spans 17 residues. V was cut by 4 bases and J by 8 bases, with 24 bases left in between. The CDR3 coding sequence is TGTGCCTGGACCCCTGCCCTCCTACGCCGGGGGGATTCACCCCTCCACTTT. Residues: CAWTPALLRRGDSPLHF.

This sequence joins TRBV7-8 and TRBJ1-1; D gene uncertain. Germline V gene lookup returns CDR1 SGHVS and CDR2 FQNEAQ. The CDR3 runs 16 residues. Trimming shortened V by 4 bases and J by 0 bases, and 15 bases separated the two germline ends. The CDR3 sequence: CASSYYSSHMNTEAFF. CDR3 bases: TGTGCCAGCAGCTACTACAGCAGCCACATGAACACTGAAGCTTTCTTT.

This clonotype was observed at least ten times. The chain couples TRBV5-4 to TRBJ1-3; D may be TRBD1 (5 bases). The CDR3 runs 16 residues. The germline gives CDR1 SGHNT, CDR2 YYREEE (reference sequence). V was cut by 0 bases and J by 0 bases, with 10 bases left in between. CDR3 sequence: CASSLAGTDSGNTIYF. The CDR3 coding sequence is TGTGCCAGCAGCTTGGCGGGGACTGACTCTGGAAACACCATATATTTT.

V and J are TRBV6-5 and TRBJ2-7, with D maybe TRBD1 (6 bases). From germline, CDR1 is MNHEY and CDR2 SVGAGI. The CDR3 is 15 residues long. V was trimmed by 4 bases and J by 2 bases, leaving 15 bases between them. CDR3 nucleotides: TGTGCCAGCAGTTCCCCCTCGGACAGTACCTACGAGCAGTACTTC. This encodes CASSSPSDSTYEQYF.

This clonotype appeared many times. The J gene is TRBJ2-7, the V gene TRBV3-1; unclear D gene. The V gene's germline CDR1 is LGHDT and CDR2 YNNKEL (reference sequence). The CDR3 sequence is 11 residues long. V shed 3 bases and J shed 6 bases, with 6 bases lying between them. CDR3 loop: CASSHSSEQYF. The CDR3 DNA sequence: TGTGCCAGCAGCCACTCGTCCGAGCAGTACTTC.

At least ten counts were recorded for this clonotype. This chain links TRBV5-4 with TRBJ2-1, with D uncertain. The V gene lost 0 bases and the J gene lost 0 bases, with 7 bases spanning the gap. This CDR3 contains 15 residues. CDR1 SGHNT and CDR2 YYREEE come from the germline V gene (reference sequence). CDR3 sequence (DNA): TGTGCCAGCAGCTTGGCTAGGAGCTCCTACAATGAGCAGTTCTTC. Translation gives CASSLARSSYNEQFF.

This clonotype was seen repeatedly, ten times or more. The gene calls are TRBV7-2 and TRBJ2-1; TRBD1 might be the D (5 bases). CDR1 is SGHTA and CDR2 is FQGNSA in the germline V gene. The CDR3 loop spans 13 amino acids. Trimming cost V 8 bases and J 11 bases, with 19 bases left between them. The DNA for the CDR3 is TGTGCCAGCGCCCCAGGCAGGGAATGGAAGCAGTTCTTC. Protein sequence: CASAPGREWKQFF.

This clonotype was found many times. This chain connects TRBV27 to TRBJ2-4; perhaps TRBD2 as D (6 bases). V was pared by 6 bases and J by 11 bases, with 17 bases between. This CDR3 comprises 13 residues. Germline V gene sequence: CDR1 MNHEY, CDR2 SMNVEV (reference sequence). CDR3 amino acids: CASRGGTEYVQYF. The DNA of the CDR3 is TGTGCCAGCAGGGGCGGGACGGAATACGTTCAGTACTTC.

In its sample, this clonotype was seen a few times. The genes are TRBV11-2 and TRBJ2-5; TRBD2 matches at 15 bases. The CDR3 runs to 18 residues. From germline, CDR1 is SGHAT and CDR2 FQNNGV. V shed 5 bases, J shed 5 bases, and the junction held 12 bases outside the gene matches. The DNA of the CDR3 is TGTGCCAGCAGCACCGGGGGACTAGCGGGAGGCCGGGGGGAGACCCAGTACTTC. It encodes CASSTGGLAGGRGETQYF.

This clonotype was found many times. J is TRBJ1-5 and V is TRBV19; 7 bases line up with TRBD1. The CDR3 totals 14 residues. Germline CDR1 LNHDA, CDR2 SQIVND (reference sequence). J was trimmed by 7 bases and V by 6 bases; bases with no gene match: 9. The DNA of the CDR3 is TGTGCCAGTAGGTCCCCAGGGGGTTGGCAGCCCCAGCATTTT. It encodes CASRSPGGWQPQHF.

V and J are TRBV4-1 and TRBJ2-3; TRBD2 is a possible D gene (6 bases). The germline gives CDR1 MGHRA, CDR2 YSYEKL. CDR3 length: 18 amino acids. V was clipped by 0 bases and J by 1 base, with 17 bases between them. The CDR3 reads CASSQEGVEGEGTDTQYF. CDR3 coding DNA: TGCGCCAGCAGCCAAGAAGGGGTGGAGGGAGAGGGCACAGATACGCAGTATTTT.

There are a few counts of this clonotype. The chain couples TRBV7-9 to TRBJ1-1; tentative D call: TRBD1 (5 bases). The germline V gene encodes CDR1 SEHNR and CDR2 FQNEAQ (reference sequence). The CDR3 has 13 amino acids. V was trimmed by 1 base and J by 5 bases, leaving 8 bases between them. The CDR3 loop reads CASSLVWGTEAFF. The CDR3 region has the DNA TGTGCCAGCAGCTTAGTCTGGGGGACTGAAGCTTTCTTT.

The rearrangement uses TRBV28 and TRBJ2-1, with D tentatively TRBD1 or TRBD2 (5 bases each). This CDR3 comprises 13 residues. Germline V CDR1 and CDR2: MDHEN, SYDVKM. V was clipped by 6 bases and J by 9 bases, with 15 bases between them. CDR3 in DNA: TGTGCCAGCAGGGCCGGGACCTTCTCTGAGCAGTTCTTC. Protein: CASRAGTFSEQFF.

This clonotype was seen ten or more times. The chain carries TRBV10-3 and TRBJ1-4; unclear D gene. This CDR3 spans 12 amino acids. V gave up 6 bases and J gave up 13 bases, with 15 bases separating them. From germline, CDR1 is ENHRY and CDR2 SYGVKD. The CDR3 region is CAIRTDGGGLFF. In DNA, the CDR3 is TGTGCCATCAGGACTGATGGCGGTGGACTGTTTTTT.

A word on this clonotype: A read error may be the cause here, since a much bigger clone is one base away. V gene TRBV27 combines with J gene TRBJ1-2; a weak D match, TRBD1 (6 bases). In germline, CDR1 is MNHEY, CDR2 SMNVEV (reference sequence). CDR3 length: 13 residues. CDR3 DNA: TGTGCCGGACAACAGGGTATGGGACATGGCAACACCTTC. Protein sequence: CAGQQGMGHGNTF.

At least ten counts were recorded for this clonotype. The chain couples TRBV29-1 to TRBJ2-7; no firm D call. The CDR3 has 12 residues. The V gene lost 3 bases and the J gene lost 13 bases, with 19 bases spanning the gap. Per germline, CDR1 SQVTM and CDR2 ANQGSEA. The CDR3 DNA sequence: TGCAGCGTTGAGAGCCGAGATAACCAAAGATACTTC. This encodes CSVESRDNQRYF.